Sequencing of this T cell receptor (beta chain) was carried out in a study of blood T cell repertoires in COVID-19. Turning to the study itself: COVID-19 samples collected from the United States, Italy and Spain covered acute and convalescent phases. PBMCs, B-cell-depleted T cells, or T cells were the source of the cDNA or gDNA that made up the material.

Per the study methods: For nucleated cells, counts were estimated from reference gene primer amplification. Clones were sequenced by immunoSEQ multiplex PCR, and TCRdb holds only the in-frame ones, with some missing. That table furnishes V, J and clone size, whereas the DNA furnished D and trimming. The sample shows under 200,000 clones, about four fifths of them seen only once. Germline values: CDR1 SGHVS, CDR2 FQNEAQ. The CDR3 is made up of 13 amino acids. V was cut by 4 bases and J by 0 bases, with 6 bases left in between. The sequencing sample was made of peripheral blood. The genes are TRBV7-8 and TRBJ2-5; no clear D gene. This sequence originates from a man between 70 and 80 years old with active or convalescent COVID-19. CDR3 amino acids: CASSSGDQETQYF. For the CDR3, the DNA is TGTGCCAGCAGCTCCGGAGACCAAGAGACCCAGTACTTC. The full variable domain, completed using reference TRBV7-8 and TRBJ2-5, is GAGVSQSPRYKVAKRGQDVALRCDPISGHVSLFWYQQALGQGPEFLTYFQNEAQLDKSGLPSDRFFAERPEGSVSTLKIQRTQQEDSAVYLCASSSGDQETQYFGPGTRLLVL.